The 28 T cell receptor beta chains below come from one sample, sequenced in a study of tumor-infiltrating lymphocytes in primary liver carcinoma. Starting from approximately 470 ng of total RNA, TCR beta cDNA was produced with a primer in the constant region. Library construction for TCR beta comprised three nested multiplex PCR rounds performed with slightly modified ARM-PCR. Each of the first two PCR rounds ran roughly 9 cycles with TRBV1-TRBV30 forward and C-beta reverse primers. TCRdb re-called the multiplex PCR reads through MiXCR, storing one row per CDR3 protein. This table holds around 56,000 distinct CDR3 sequences, just over 70% found once. Taking 20-30 mg of unsorted bulk tissue, the authors co-extracted RNA and DNA. Sequencing was performed on liver tumor tissue from sampling region 2. The subset was: tumor region T2, inferior pole. Receptors originate from a man aged 35-49 years with primary liver carcinoma and hepatitis B virus infection.

There are a few counts of this clonotype. The V gene is TRBV29-1, the J gene TRBJ2-7, with D possibly called TRBD1 or TRBD2 (6 bases each). Germline V gene data show CDR1 as SQVTM and CDR2 as ANQGSEA. V dropped 4 bases and J dropped 3 bases, with 16 bases sitting between them. This CDR3 is built from 14 residues. This chain's CDR3 is CSVAPWGANYEQYF. The CDR3 DNA sequence: TGCAGCGTTGCCCCTTGGGGGGCCAACTACGAGCAGTACTTC.

Comments on this clonotype: One end of the junction is discordant with germline, which a read error may explain. The V and J genes are TRBV4-1 and TRBJ2-3; the D gene is possibly TRBD1 (5 bases). The CDR3 consists of 14 residues. Germline-derived CDR1 and CDR2 are MGHRA and YSYEKL. CDR3: CSSSRQSREDTQYF. Written as DNA, the CDR3 is TGCTCCAGCAGCCGACAAAGCAGGGAAGATACGCAGTATTTT.

V usage is TRBV14 and J usage is TRBJ2-7, with a tentative D call TRBD2 (5 bases). Germline V gives CDR1 SGHDN, CDR2 FVKESK. The CDR3 runs to 14 residues. The CDR3 spells CASSVATFSYEQYV. CDR3 sequence (DNA): TGTGCCAGCAGCGTAGCGACTTTCTCCTATGAGCAGTACGTC.

About this clonotype itself: As the CDR3 is not closed by the conserved phenylalanine or tryptophan, this likely results from a read error. The rearrangement uses TRBV11-2 and TRBJ2-5; D might be TRBD2 (5 bases). This CDR3 region has 18 residues. Germline CDR1 is SGHAT and CDR2 is FQNNGV. Here the CDR3 reads CASTLDPWSSRRGETQYL. In DNA form, the CDR3 reads TGTGCCAGCACCTTAGATCCGTGGTCTAGCAGGAGAGGAGAGACCCAGTACCTC.

The V call is TRBV10-3, the J call TRBJ2-7; TRBD2 matches at 12 bases. The V gene end was trimmed by 7 bases and the J gene end by 0 bases; junction bases not matched to a gene: 16. The CDR3 totals 19 residues. The germline CDR1 and CDR2 sequences are ENHRY and SYGVKD. CDR3 sequence (DNA): TGTGCCATCACCGAACGATCGAGACTAGCGGGAGAGTTCTCCTACGAGCAGTACGTC. This codes for CAITERSRLAGEFSYEQYV.

About this clonotype: One end of the junction fails to match germline, which may point to a read error. CDR3 loop: CACSWDSWGTSGTDEQFF. DNA for the CDR3: TGTGCCTGCAGTTGGGACAGCTGGGGGACTAGTGGGACGGATGAGCAGTTCTTC. V usage is TRBV12-3 or TRBV12-4 and J usage is TRBJ2-1; possible D gene TRBD2, 8 bases. CDR3 length: 18 residues.

This clonotype was observed many times. The chain recombines TRBV6-2 or TRBV6-3 with TRBJ2-7, with 9 bases identical to TRBD2. The CDR3 runs to 15 residues. The germline gives CDR1 MNHEY, CDR2 SVGEGT. The junction had 10 bases not matched to a gene; V was cut back by 6 bases and J by 4 bases. The CDR3 loop is CASSTPTSGGYEQYF. In DNA form, the CDR3 reads TGTGCCAGCAGCACTCCGACTAGCGGAGGGTACGAGCAGTACTTC.

The V and J genes are TRBV4-2 and TRBJ1-6; D remains unclear. CDR3 length: 15 amino acids. Germline loops: CDR1 LGHNA, CDR2 YNFKEQ. The ends were cut back, 6 bases at V and 7 bases at J, with 16 bases in the middle. CDR3 region: CASRLYSYQNSPLHF. CDR3 coding DNA: TGTGCCAGCAGACTTTATTCCTACCAAAATTCACCCCTCCACTTT.

Comments on this clonotype: A junction end diverges from the germline sequence, so it may reflect a read error. This rearrangement joins TRBV6-6 to TRBJ2-2, with D perhaps matching TRBD1 or TRBD2 (6 bases each). Germline CDR1 MNHNY, CDR2 SVGAGI (reference sequence). CDR3 length equals 16 residues. The CDR3 region has the DNA TGTGCCAACAGTAAAAGGGGGAGGACCGGGACCGGGGAGCTGTTTTTT. Residues: CANSKRGRTGTGELFF.

Remarks on this clonotype: The CDR3 does not close with the conserved phenylalanine or tryptophan, likely indicating a read error. The V and J genes are TRBV11-1 and TRBJ2-5, with a tentative D call TRBD1 (5 bases). This CDR3 has 13 amino acids. In germline, CDR1 is SGHAT, CDR2 FQDESV (reference sequence). The CDR3 coding sequence is TGTGTCAGTAGCCTTGGACATACGGAGACCCAGTACTCA. Its translation: CVSSLGHTETQYS.

For this clonotype: It is likely a read error, because the conserved phenylalanine at the end of the CDR3 is missing. The chain links TRBV11-2 to TRBJ2-3; possible D gene TRBD1, 6 bases. The CDR3 totals 15 residues. In germline, CDR1 is SGHAT, CDR2 FQNNGV. The V gene lost 6 bases and the J gene lost 4 bases, with 17 bases spanning the gap. CDR3 loop: CASSMLQGRPDTQYL. CDR3 bases: TGTGCCAGCAGTATGCTACAGGGCCGGCCAGATACGCAGTATCTT.

This clonotype was picked up a small number of times. This chain uses TRBV14 with TRBJ2-1; 8 bases are a match to TRBD2. The V segment lost 6 bases and the J segment 8 bases; nucleotides outside the gene matches: 15. Germline CDR1 reads SGHDN; CDR2 reads FVKESK. CDR3 length: 16 amino acids. The CDR3, as DNA: TGTGCCAGCAGTGCTGTAGCGGGGTGGGTAAACGATGAGCAGTTCTTC. Protein sequence: CASSAVAGWVNDEQFF.

This clonotype was observed many times. The V and J genes are TRBV12-3 or TRBV12-4 and TRBJ2-2, with 9 bases identical to TRBD2. The CDR3 totals 17 residues. The V gene end was trimmed by 0 bases and the J gene end by 6 bases; junction bases not matched to a gene: 8. The CDR3 nucleotides are TGTGCCAGCAGTTTAGCGTTGGCGGGAGGGCCGTCCGGGGAGCTGTTTTTT. Translation gives CASSLALAGGPSGELFF.

This clonotype showed up just a few times. The chain has TRBV11-2 and TRBJ1-2; tentative D call: TRBD1 (5 bases). Germline-derived CDR1 and CDR2 are SGHAT and FQNNGV. V shed 5 bases and J shed 7 bases, with 20 bases lying between them. The CDR3 has 15 residues. The CDR3 protein is CASSTSAGLIPGYTF. CDR3 nucleotide sequence: TGTGCCAGCAGCACGTCGGCAGGGTTGATCCCTGGCTACACCTTC.

Points on this clonotype: A much larger clone differs from this one at a single base, so this may be a read error. The CDR3 DNA follows: TGTTCCAGCAGTTTGACGCCTTACAATCAGCCCCAGCATTTT. This translates into CSSSLTPYNQPQHF. This chain joins TRBV28 and TRBJ1-5; no clear D. The CDR3 runs to 14 residues. The germline CDR1 and CDR2 sequences are MDHEN and SYDVKM.

This clonotype was detected only a few times. The junction shows a germline mismatch at one end, possibly a read error. The chain links TRBV12-3 or TRBV12-4 to TRBJ2-2, with D tentatively TRBD2 (5 bases). The CDR3 is 14 residues long. The CDR3 protein is CASSLKRHAGELFF. In DNA, the CDR3 is TGTGCCAGCAGTTTAAAGCGACACGCCGGGGAGCTCTTTTTT.

As to this clonotype: A read error may explain this, as a much larger clone is one base away. This rearrangement joins TRBV7-9 to TRBJ2-1; D unresolved. CDR3 length: 14 residues. Germline V gene data show CDR1 as SEHNR and CDR2 as FQNEAQ (reference sequence). The CDR3 protein is CASNLEGSWNEQFF. The DNA for the CDR3 is TGTGCCAGCAACTTAGAAGGATCCTGGAATGAGCAGTTCTTC.

Note on this clonotype: A much larger clonotype is one base distant, so this may be a read error. This chain uses TRBV7-9 with TRBJ1-2; weak D call: TRBD1 (6 bases). Looked up from germline, CDR1 is SEHNR and CDR2 is FQNEAQ (reference sequence). The CDR3 sequence is 14 residues long. CDR3 bases: TGTGCCAGCAGTCAACAGGGAAACGGCTATGACTACACCTTC. It codes for CASSQQGNGYDYTF.

The chain joins TRBV4-1 to TRBJ2-1; 7 bases are shared with TRBD2. This CDR3 is built from 15 residues. J was trimmed by 5 bases and V by 1 base; bases with no gene match: 5. The germline V gene has CDR1 MGHRA and CDR2 YSYEKL. The CDR3 protein is CASSQGLTSHNEQFF. The CDR3 nucleotides are TGCGCCAGCAGCCAAGGATTGACTAGCCACAATGAGCAGTTCTTC.

The rearrangement uses TRBV4-3 and TRBJ2-3; D call uncertain. The CDR3 contains 15 residues. The germline V gene has CDR1 LGHNA and CDR2 YSLEER. Trimming removed 0 bases from V and 4 bases from J, with 11 bases in between. CDR3 in amino acids: CASSQDALVADTQYF. CDR3 bases: TGCGCCAGCAGCCAAGATGCCCTAGTGGCAGATACGCAGTATTTT.

A word on this clonotype: One junction end disagrees with the germline gene, perhaps due to a read error. The rearrangement joins TRBV4-1 to TRBJ2-2; a weak D match, TRBD2 (6 bases). The CDR3 covers 19 residues. In germline, CDR1 is MGHRA, CDR2 YSYEKL. CDR3: CASSQESGAPGRNTGEPFF. The CDR3 DNA follows: TGCGCCAGCAGCCAAGAGAGTGGGGCTCCAGGGAGGAATACCGGGGAGCCGTTTTTT.

This clonotype was detected a few times. Being one base from a much bigger clone, this may be a read error. The chain has TRBV29-1 and TRBJ2-7, with TRBD2 as a possible D gene (5 bases). CDR1 is SQVTM and CDR2 is ANQGSEA in the germline V gene. The V gene lost 6 bases and the J gene lost 1 base, with 19 bases spanning the gap. The CDR3 is 15 residues long. The CDR3 DNA sequence: TGCAGCGTACGCCCTTCCGGGGTCAAGTCCTACGAGCAGTACTTC. Amino acids: CSVRPSGVKSYEQYF.

A few counts support this clonotype. Just one base apart from a much larger clone, this may be a read error. The V gene is TRBV5-4, the J gene TRBJ2-3; tentatively, D is TRBD2 (6 bases). CDR1 and CDR2 from the germline V gene are SGHNT and YYREEE (reference sequence). V was cut by 3 bases and J by 0 bases, with 11 bases left in between. The CDR3 has 15 residues. The CDR3 loop is CASSSNGGSTDTQYF. CDR3 in DNA: TGTGCCAGCAGCTCGAACGGAGGGAGCACAGATACGCAGTATTTT.

About this clonotype itself: Germline and junction disagree at one end, which may indicate a read error. The chain uses TRBV11-2 and TRBJ2-5; unclear D gene. The CDR3 has 15 amino acids. In germline, CDR1 is SGHAT, CDR2 FQNNGV. The CDR3 nucleotides read TGTGTCAGCTGCTTAGTGTCCGGATCGAGAGAGACCCAGTACTTC. The encoded protein is CVSCLVSGSRETQYF.

To note about this clonotype: It is likely a read error, because the conserved phenylalanine at the end of the CDR3 is missing. No DNA is shown, since the ends of the CDR3 on it are uncertain; the CDR3 is the one TCRdb lists. V gene TRBV6-1 combines with J gene TRBJ1-1. Per the germline V gene, CDR1 is MNHNS and CDR2 is SASEGT. Both ends counted, the CDR3 spans 13 residues. The CDR3 reads CASNLDRNAEAFS.

Concerning this clonotype itself: Relative to the germline gene, one junction end is altered; a read error may explain this. V gene TRBV4-1 combines with J gene TRBJ1-2; D might be TRBD1 (5 bases). Germline V gene lookup returns CDR1 MGHRA and CDR2 YSYEKL. CDR3 size: 14 residues. The CDR3 DNA reads as TGCGCGAGCAGCCAAGGGGACGGGAACTATGGCTACATCTTC. Translation gives CASSQGDGNYGYIF.

J is TRBJ1-5 and V is TRBV29-1; maybe TRBD1 (5 bases). The CDR3 covers 15 residues. CDR1 is SQVTM, CDR2 ANQGSEA, per germline. V lost 6 bases to trimming and J lost 3 bases, with 18 bases between them. The CDR3 is CSVATGGGNNQPQHF. The DNA for the CDR3 is TGCAGCGTCGCGACCGGGGGTGGTAACAATCAGCCCCAGCATTTT.

The sample holds many counts of this clonotype. The V call is TRBV11-1, the J call TRBJ2-2, with TRBD1 matching 7 bases. The germline V gene has CDR1 SGHAT and CDR2 FQDESV (reference sequence). The ends lost 5 bases at V and 2 bases at J; junction bases unmatched: 5. This CDR3 comprises 15 residues. CDR3 coding DNA: TGTGCCAGCAGCACGGGACAGACTAACACCGGGGAGCTGTTTTTT. It yields the protein CASSTGQTNTGELFF.